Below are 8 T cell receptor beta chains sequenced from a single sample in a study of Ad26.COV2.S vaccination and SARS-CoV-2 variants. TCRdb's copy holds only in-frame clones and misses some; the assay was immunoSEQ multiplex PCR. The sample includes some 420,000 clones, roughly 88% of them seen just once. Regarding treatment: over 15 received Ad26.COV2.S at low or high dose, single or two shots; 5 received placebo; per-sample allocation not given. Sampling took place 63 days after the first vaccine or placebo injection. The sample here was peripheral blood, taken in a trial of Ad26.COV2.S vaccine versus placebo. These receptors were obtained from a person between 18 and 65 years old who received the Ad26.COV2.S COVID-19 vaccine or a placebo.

CDR3 bases: TGTGCCAGCAGACGGACAGGGGACCACTCCTACGAGCAGTACTTC. Translated: CASRRTGDHSYEQYF. The chain has TRBV27 and TRBJ2-7, with TRBD1 matching 9 bases. Germline-derived CDR1 and CDR2 are MNHEY and SMNVEV (reference sequence). V shed 6 bases, J shed 0 bases, and the junction held 6 bases outside the gene matches. This CDR3 contains 15 residues.

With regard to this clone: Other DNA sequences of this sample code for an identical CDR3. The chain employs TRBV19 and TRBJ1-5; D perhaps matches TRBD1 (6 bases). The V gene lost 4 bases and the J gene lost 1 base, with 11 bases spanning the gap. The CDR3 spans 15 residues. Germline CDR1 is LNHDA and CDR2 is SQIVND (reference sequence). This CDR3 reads CASSTGTRSNQPQHF. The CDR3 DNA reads TGTGCCAGTAGTACGGGGACAAGGAGCAATCAGCCCCAGCATTTT.

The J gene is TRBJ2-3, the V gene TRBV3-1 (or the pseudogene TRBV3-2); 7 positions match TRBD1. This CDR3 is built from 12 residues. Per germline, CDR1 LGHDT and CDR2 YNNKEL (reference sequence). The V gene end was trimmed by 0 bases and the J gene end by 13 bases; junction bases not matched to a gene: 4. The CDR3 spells CASSQEGTVEYF. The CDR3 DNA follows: TGTGCCAGCAGCCAAGAGGGGACAGTAGAGTATTTT.

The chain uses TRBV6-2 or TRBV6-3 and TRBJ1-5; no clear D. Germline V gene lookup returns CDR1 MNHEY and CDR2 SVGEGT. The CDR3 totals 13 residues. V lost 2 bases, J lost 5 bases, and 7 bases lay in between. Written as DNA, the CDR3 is TGTGCCAGCAGTTACGAGTGGCATCAGCCCCAGCATTTT. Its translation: CASSYEWHQPQHF.

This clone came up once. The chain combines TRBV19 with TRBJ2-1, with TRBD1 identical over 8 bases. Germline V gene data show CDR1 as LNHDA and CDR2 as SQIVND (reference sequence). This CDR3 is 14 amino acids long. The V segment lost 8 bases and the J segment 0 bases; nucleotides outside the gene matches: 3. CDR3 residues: CASWTGSSYNEQFF. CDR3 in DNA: TGTGCCAGTTGGACAGGGAGCTCCTACAATGAGCAGTTCTTC. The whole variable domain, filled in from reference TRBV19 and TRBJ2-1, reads DGGITQSPKYLFRKEGQNVTLSCEQNLNHDAMYWYRQDPGQGLRLIYYSQIVNDFQKGDIAEGYSVSREKKESFPLTVTSAQKNPTAFYLCASWTGSSYNEQFFGPGTRLTVL.

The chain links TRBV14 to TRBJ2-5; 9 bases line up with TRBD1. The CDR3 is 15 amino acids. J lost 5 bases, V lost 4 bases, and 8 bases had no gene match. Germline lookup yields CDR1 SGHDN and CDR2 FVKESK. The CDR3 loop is CASSPLGTGRETQYF. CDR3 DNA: TGTGCCAGCAGCCCCCTTGGGACAGGGAGGGAGACCCAGTACTTC.

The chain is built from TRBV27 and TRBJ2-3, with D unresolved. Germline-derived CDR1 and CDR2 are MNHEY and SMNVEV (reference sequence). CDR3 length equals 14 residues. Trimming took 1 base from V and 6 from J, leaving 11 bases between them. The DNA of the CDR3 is TGTGCCAGCAGTTTATGGGCGGCTAGTGATACGCAGTATTTT. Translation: CASSLWAASDTQYF.

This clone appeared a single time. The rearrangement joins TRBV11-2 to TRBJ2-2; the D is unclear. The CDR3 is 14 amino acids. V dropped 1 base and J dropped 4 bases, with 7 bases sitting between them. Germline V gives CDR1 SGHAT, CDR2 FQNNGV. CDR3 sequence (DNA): TGTGCCAGCAGCTTAGGTTTGGCCACCGGGGAGCTGTTTTTT. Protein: CASSLGLATGELFF.